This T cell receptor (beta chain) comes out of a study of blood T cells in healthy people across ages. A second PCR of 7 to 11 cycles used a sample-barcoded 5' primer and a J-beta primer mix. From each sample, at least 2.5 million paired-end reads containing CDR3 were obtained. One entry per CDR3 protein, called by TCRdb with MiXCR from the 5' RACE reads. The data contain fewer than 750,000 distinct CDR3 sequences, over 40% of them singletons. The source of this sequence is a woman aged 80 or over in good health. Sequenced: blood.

The CDR3 spells CASSTHPSGRTYQETQYF. CDR3 in DNA: TGTGCCAGCAGCACCCACCCTAGCGGGAGGACCTACCAAGAGACCCAGTACTTC. The V call is TRBV7-3, the J call TRBJ2-5, with 11 bases fitting TRBD2. The CDR3 covers 18 residues. V trimming: 5 bases; J trimming: 0 bases; junction bases outside the gene matches: 11. Per the germline V gene, CDR1 is SGHTA and CDR2 is FQGTGA.